These 23 T cell receptor beta chains were sequenced from one sample in a study of shared clonotypes between healthy human individuals (dated by TCRdb to the early 2020s). The library was made by the immunoSEQ multiplex PCR assay. Not all clones reach the TCRdb copy of this immuneACCESS table, which keeps in-frame sequences only. Checked studies attribute under half of the gap to unresolved V genes and leave the rest unexplained. The table for this sample lists over 400,000 clones; over 75% of them were counted only once. The top ten hold 9.5% to 15% of the sample. What was sequenced was PBMCs. Receptors originate from a woman in her thirties or forties in good health. Some clones in this sample may be carry-over from other donors' samples.

This rearrangement joins TRBV4-2 to TRBJ2-1; 9 nucleotides line up with TRBD2. Trimming took 4 bases from V and 6 from J; bases not matched to a gene: 13. In germline, CDR1 is LGHNA, CDR2 YNFKEQ. The CDR3 is 17 amino acids. The CDR3 region has the DNA TGTGCCAGCAGCCGACACCGACTAGCGGAACAGGCCAATGAGCAGTTCTTC. Amino acid sequence: CASSRHRLAEQANEQFF.

This chain links TRBV29-1 with TRBJ2-3; D might be TRBD1 (7 bases). The CDR3 is 15 amino acids. Germline loops: CDR1 SQVTM, CDR2 ANQGSEA. Trimming cost V 4 bases and J 4 bases, with 18 bases left between them. CDR3 nucleotides: TGCAGCGTTGGGAGGGGGCCCCTCGGTGCAGATACGCAGTATTTT. Encoded protein: CSVGRGPLGADTQYF.

The chain recombines TRBV29-1 with TRBJ2-1; 10 nucleotides align to TRBD2. The CDR3 has 15 amino acids. Germline lookup yields CDR1 SQVTM and CDR2 ANQGSEA. Unmatched junction bases numbered 13, after V lost 5 bases and J lost 9 bases. The CDR3 sequence is CSVRASGSLTSEQFF. The DNA of the CDR3 is TGCAGCGTTCGGGCTAGCGGGAGTCTTACCTCTGAGCAGTTCTTC.

CDR3 sequence reads: CASSHLWAPGLAFEQYF. The DNA for the CDR3 is TGTGCCAGCAGCCACCTCTGGGCGCCGGGACTAGCGTTCGAGCAGTACTTC. V gene TRBV14 combines with J gene TRBJ2-7; TRBD2 aligns across 10 bases. V shed 3 bases and J 6 bases; nucleotides not matched to a gene: 14. Per germline, CDR1 SGHDN and CDR2 FVKESK. The CDR3 consists of 17 residues.

The rearrangement links TRBV11-3 to TRBJ2-1; D may be TRBD2 (5 bases). CDR3 length equals 15 residues. V was pared by 1 base and J by 6 bases, with 13 bases between. Germline V gene lookup returns CDR1 SGHNT and CDR2 YENEEA. CDR3 nucleotides: TGTGCCAGCAGCTTAGCCCCTACTAGAGGCAATGAGCAGTTCTTC. This sequence encodes CASSLAPTRGNEQFF.

This clone turned up a few times. This chain links TRBV6-5 with TRBJ2-7; TRBD2 matches at 8 bases. The trim removed 7 bases at V and 4 bases at J, leaving 9 bases unmatched. CDR1 and CDR2 from the germline V gene are MNHEY and SVGAGI. CDR3 length: 14 residues. This chain's CDR3 is CASTPGLEGYEQYF. The CDR3 DNA reads as TGTGCCAGCACCCCGGGACTAGAAGGATACGAGCAGTACTTC.

V and J are TRBV9 and TRBJ1-6, with D perhaps TRBD1 (5 bases). The V end lost 3 bases, the J end lost 10 bases, and 17 bases lay between the germline ends. This CDR3 contains 15 residues. Germline V CDR1 and CDR2: SGDLS, YYNGEE. In nucleotides, the CDR3 is TGTGCCAGCAGCGCGGGACCCTGGATCGGGTCACCCCTCCACTTT. Translation gives CASSAGPWIGSPLHF.

The chain links TRBV5-1 to TRBJ2-5, with 8 bases identical to TRBD2. CDR3 length equals 14 residues. J gave up 5 bases and V 4 bases, and 7 bases lay outside the gene matches. The germline V gene encodes CDR1 SGHRS and CDR2 YFSETQ. The CDR3 loop reads CASSGSTSVETQYF. The CDR3 DNA reads TGCGCCAGCAGCGGGTCGACTAGCGTGGAGACCCAGTACTTC.

Concerning this clone: With a far larger clone one base away, a read error is the likely cause. This chain joins TRBV29-1 and TRBJ1-1; 8 bases line up with TRBD1. The V segment lost 7 bases and the J segment 3 bases; nucleotides outside the gene matches: 10. CDR3 length: 14 residues. In germline, CDR1 is SQVTM, CDR2 ANQGSEA. The CDR3 DNA reads as TGCAGCGCCACTGACAGGGGAGAGTACACTGAAGCTTTCTTT. Translating it yields CSATDRGEYTEAFF.

Turning to this clone: A read error may explain this, as a much larger clone is one base away. The rearrangement joins TRBV6-1 to TRBJ2-1; D call uncertain. V lost 0 bases, J lost 5 bases, and 11 bases lay in between. The CDR3 loop spans 15 amino acids. The V gene's germline CDR1 is MNHNS and CDR2 SASEGT. CDR3 region: CASSEAETGHNEQFF. The CDR3, as DNA: TGTGCCAGCAGTGAAGCCGAGACTGGACACAATGAGCAGTTCTTC.

Points on this clone: A much larger clone differs from this one at a single base, so this may be a read error. This specimen includes other DNA sequences encoding the same CDR3. The chain employs TRBV6-1 and TRBJ2-1; possibly TRBD1 or TRBD2 for D (5 bases each). This CDR3 contains 19 residues. V gave up 1 base and J gave up 0 bases, with 19 bases separating them. Germline loops: CDR1 MNHNS, CDR2 SASEGT. CDR3 region: CASSEEPGLVLSSYNEQFF. CDR3 sequence (DNA): TGTGCCAGCAGTGAAGAACCGGGGCTAGTTCTGAGCTCCTACAATGAGCAGTTCTTC.

CDR3 region: CASSPVTGSYEQYF. In DNA, the CDR3 is TGCGCCAGCAGCCCAGTGACAGGATCCTACGAGCAGTACTTC. This chain uses TRBV5-1 with TRBJ2-7, with D perhaps matching TRBD1 (6 bases). The V end lost 4 bases, the J end lost 1 base, and 12 bases lay between the germline ends. The CDR3 totals 14 residues. The germline gives CDR1 SGHRS, CDR2 YFSETQ.

This clone has just one count. This is likely an artifact of a read error, given a far larger clone one base away. Other nucleotide sequences in the sample specify the same CDR3. This sequence joins TRBV5-1 and TRBJ2-3; 7 nucleotides match TRBD1. This CDR3 comprises 15 residues. In germline, CDR1 is SGHRS, CDR2 YFSETQ. J was trimmed by 4 bases and V by 0 bases; bases with no gene match: 5. The CDR3 DNA reads as TGCGCCAGCAGCTTGGCCAGGGGGACCGCAGATACGCAGTATTTT. The encoded protein is CASSLARGTADTQYF.

CDR3 region: CAWSVKGVYGYTF. DNA of the CDR3: TGTGCCTGGAGTGTCAAGGGGGTCTATGGCTACACCTTC. The chain combines TRBV30 with TRBJ1-2, with TRBD1 as a possible D gene (6 bases). Germline assignment: CDR1 GTSNPN and CDR2 SVGIG (reference sequence). CDR3 length: 13 residues. V lost 0 bases and J 4 bases, leaving 9 bases between the germline ends.

This clone has just one count. This sequence joins TRBV15 and TRBJ1-5; D is uncertain. There are 16 residues in the CDR3. V was trimmed by 2 bases and J by 3 bases, leaving 14 bases between them. Germline V gene lookup returns CDR1 LNHNV and CDR2 YYDKDF (reference sequence). CDR3 sequence: CATSRILQDPNQPQHF. The CDR3 bases are TGTGCCACCAGCAGAATTCTACAAGACCCCAATCAGCCCCAGCATTTT.

This sequence joins TRBV9 and TRBJ1-1, with 7 bases aligning to TRBD1. V lost 0 bases to trimming and J lost 1 base; unmatched junction nucleotides: 9. Germline V gene lookup returns CDR1 SGDLS and CDR2 YYNGEE. This CDR3 comprises 17 residues. CDR3 sequence reads: CASSVDEGAPGNTEAFF. The CDR3 nucleotides read TGTGCCAGCAGCGTAGATGAGGGGGCGCCGGGGAACACTGAAGCTTTCTTT. Full variable domain (missing parts from reference TRBV9 and TRBJ1-1): DSGVTQTPKHLITATGQRVTLRCSPRSGDLSVYWYQQSLDQGLQFLIQYYNGEERAKGNILERFSAQQFPDLHSELNLSSLELGDSALYFCASSVDEGAPGNTEAFFGQGTRLTVV.

This clone was counted a single time. The V call is TRBV28, the J call TRBJ1-2; 8 positions agree with TRBD1. J gave up 3 bases and V 4 bases, and 1 base lay outside the gene matches. The length of the CDR3 is 13 residues. Germline CDR1 reads MDHEN; CDR2 reads SYDVKM. CDR3 sequence: CASSSDRDYGYTF. For the CDR3, the DNA is TGTGCCAGCAGTTCGGACAGGGACTATGGCTACACCTTC.

The chain recombines TRBV30 with TRBJ2-7, with TRBD1 as a possible D gene (6 bases). Germline CDR1 is GTSNPN and CDR2 is SVGIG (reference sequence). This CDR3 is built from 13 residues. The V gene lost 1 base and the J gene lost 7 bases, with 14 bases spanning the gap. The CDR3 DNA is TGTGCCTGGAGTGACGGGACAAACGCAGAGCAGTACTTC. This sequence encodes CAWSDGTNAEQYF.

This chain links TRBV7-6 with TRBJ2-7; tentative D call: TRBD2 (6 bases). Germline CDR1 reads SGHVS; CDR2 reads FNYEAQ. The V end lost 2 bases, the J end lost 7 bases, and 15 bases lay between the germline ends. This CDR3 has 14 residues. The CDR3 DNA reads as TGTGCCAGCAGCTTAAGTTCCCCCGCGGGGGAGCAGTACTTC. Its translation: CASSLSSPAGEQYF.

The chain recombines TRBV7-2 with TRBJ2-7, with D tentatively TRBD2 (5 bases). V lost 4 bases and J lost 0, with 10 bases in between. Germline V CDR1 and CDR2: SGHTA, FQGNSA. CDR3 length: 14 amino acids. CDR3 coding DNA: TGTGCCAGCAGCTCGGGGATTAGCTCCTACGAGCAGTACTTC. The encoded protein is CASSSGISSYEQYF.

The chain uses TRBV6-5 and TRBJ2-3; 8 nucleotides match TRBD1. The CDR3 covers 14 residues. The J segment lost 2 bases and the V segment lost 7 bases, leaving 5 bases of the junction unmatched. Per germline, CDR1 MNHEY and CDR2 SVGAGI. The CDR3 sequence: CASKRQGATDTQYF. The CDR3 region has the DNA TGTGCCAGCAAGCGGCAGGGGGCCACAGATACGCAGTATTTT.

As regards this clone: This likely reflects a read error, since a far larger clone is one base away. This chain uses TRBV30 with TRBJ1-1; 7 nucleotides align to TRBD1. V was pared by 3 bases and J by 1 base, with 8 bases of the junction left unmatched. Germline values: CDR1 GTSNPN, CDR2 SVGIG (reference sequence). The CDR3 is 15 amino acids. DNA of the CDR3: TGTGCCTGGAGCCTTGGACAGGAAAAGAACACTGAAGCTTTCTTT. Encoded protein: CAWSLGQEKNTEAFF.

The chain employs TRBV5-1 and TRBJ2-3; 7 bases line up with TRBD2. Per the germline V gene, CDR1 is SGHRS and CDR2 is YFSETQ. Trimming removed 0 bases from V and 4 bases from J; junction bases left unmatched: 5. The CDR3 is 15 residues long. The DNA for the CDR3 is TGCGCCAGCAGCTTGGCCGGGGGACTACCAGATACGCAGTATTTT. Protein: CASSLAGGLPDTQYF.